Below, one T cell receptor beta chain is given with its context. This clone was found a few times. The antigen it binds to is not known. It has no much larger one-base neighbor in the sample; base qualities were not kept. The library was made by the immunoSEQ multiplex PCR assay. For most patients, genomic DNA was subjected to high-throughput TCR-beta CDR3 sequencing by Adaptive Biotechnologies. In the paper's pipeline: Adaptive's ImmunoSEQ software supplied the TCR sequencing data for 18 patients, while MiXCR and VDJtools were used to process a few other patients. CDR3 nucleotide sequences shared by donor and recipient were removed because the origin of these sequences could not be assigned. To be classed as alloreactive, a clone needed at least 2-fold expansion over unstimulated cells and a minimum CFSE-low frequency of 0.002% (template counts) or 0.001% (read counts). Clones were considered mappable if detected in sequenced pre-transplant spleen, lymph node, or MLR CFSE-low populations of the donor or recipient. Cumulative frequency of alloreactive clones was calculated as a percentage of all sequences weighted by copy number. TCRdb provides this immuneACCESS table in a form limited to in-frame rearrangements. Some clones are lacking; in checked studies, under half of them reflect an unresolved V gene, and why the rest are absent is not known. V and J calls and clone size follow that table, whereas D and trimming were derived from the DNA. The sample table lists tens of thousands of clones, over 85% of them with a count of one. The ten largest clones represent roughly 6.7% of the sample.

This record comes from a study of graft-versus-host responses after intestinal transplantation (dated by TCRdb to 2020 to 2023). Regarding the study in general: The transplants that recipients got were multivisceral, liver-intestinal, or isolated intestinal. All recipients received anti-thymocyte globulin induction followed by maintenance tacrolimus and steroids for three to four years. Donor T cell macrochimerism was defined as a peak of at least 4% donor T cells among recipient peripheral blood mononuclear cells. To identify alloreactive clones, pre-transplant mixed lymphocyte reaction products were sequenced and compared with unstimulated pre-transplant donor and recipient T cells. The cohort enrolled roughly 25 intestinal transplant recipients including one retransplant, and 3 patients lacking pretransplant specimens were excluded. Rather than going through the commercial service, samples from three later patients were sequenced in-house on an Illumina MiSeq and processed with MiXCR. After intestinal transplantation, graft-versus-host and host-versus-graft alloreactive T cell clones were followed in the graft, circulation and bone marrow using bulk TCR-beta CDR3 sequencing.

What the study reported, not specific to this receptor: GvH clones were detected in recipient bone marrow, and some appeared earlier in ileal mucosa or blood, consistent with an intestinal mucosal origin. Conclusions were limited by the relatively low number and heterogeneity of intestinal transplant patients. Early after transplant, peak levels of circulating GvH clones were associated with declines in HvG clones. In patients with donor T cell macrochimerism, the allografts had high GvH to HvG T cell clonal ratios.

After transplant, bone marrow was aspirated from the posterior iliac crest or from another site chosen by the physician. This sequence was found in a human patient who received an intestinal transplant, so some T cells may come from the graft donor. This specimen consisted of bone marrow, obtained 700 to 850 days after intestinal transplantation.

The CDR3 in this case is CASRSGWEQYF. The DNA is as follows: TGTGCCAGCAGATCGGGGTGGGAGCAGTACTTC. Rearrangement joined TRBV27 to TRBJ2-7; TRBD2 is possibly the D segment (5 matching bases). Including the terminal cysteine and phenylalanine, the CDR3 comprises 11 residues. The kept DNA is CDR3 alone, 33 bases in frame from the first base. V is shortened by 6 bases, J by 7 bases, and the region joining them spans 10 bases. The germline V gene (reference sequence) specifies MNHEY as CDR1 and SMNVEV as CDR2.